This T cell receptor (beta chain) was obtained from a study of monozygotic twins with inflammatory bowel disease (dated by TCRdb to about 2019). Context from the whole study: The full study comprised 28 monozygotic twin pairs: nine German pairs (four IBD-concordant, five IBD-discordant) and 19 IBD-discordant Danish pairs. The search for disease-associated traits relied mainly on comparing IBD patients with their genetically identical healthy co-twins within discordant pairs. Each individual had, on average, about 151 000 unique TCRalpha sequences and 181 000 unique TCRbeta sequences available for analysis. Study-wide conclusions, independent of this receptor: IBD patients shared fewer clonotypes with other individuals than healthy twins did, most markedly in patients showing signs of disease activity. Differing immunosuppressive treatments among patients may have added background noise and inter-individual variability to the repertoires. No difference in repertoire similarity was observed between concordant and discordant twins, possibly owing to limited statistical power. Measured by the inverse Simpson index, TCRbeta repertoire diversity was lower in IBD patients than in their healthy co-twins. No single strong signal or clonotype linked to IBD turned up in the results, so the idea that one exists was not supported. The analysis was unable to tell different T cell subtypes apart.

The library came from 5' RACE. The input for every TCR library was 3,500 to 4,000 ng of total RNA. For each sample, cDNA was synthesized in eight separate reactions using SMARTScribe reverse transcriptase. Unique molecular identifiers containing a 6-nucleotide sample barcode were introduced through template switching during cDNA synthesis. Two nested PCRs of about 15 and 9 cycles amplified the TCRalpha and TCRbeta cDNA, and bead purification followed each PCR. Before amplification, cDNA was treated with uracil DNA-glycosylase and purified using the QIAquick PCR purification kit. The second PCR added Illumina TruSeq-compatible adapters along with sample-specific barcodes. TapeStation and Qubit were used to check library quality and concentration, and 5 to 6 ng of each library went into the pool. Sequencing of the pooled libraries was done on an Illumina HiSeq2500 single-index Rapid Run using custom sequencing primers and 2 x 100 bp reads. Per the original workflow: UMI-based consensus assembly with MiGEC version 1.2.6 was used to correct PCR and sequencing errors. MiXCR version 2.1.1 was used to carry out V(D)J alignment, clonotype assembly and CDR3 extraction. To normalise gene usage, clonotype sharing and MAIT/NKT TCR abundance, the top 1000, 10 000 and 20 000 clonotypes in each sample were analysed. Diversity was computed as the inverse Simpson index with the vegan R package after downsampling to 27 000 UMIs. Statistical testing used paired Mann-Whitney U tests on the discordant twin pairs and applied Benjamini-Hochberg correction for multiple testing. After the reads were reprocessed by TCRdb, one entry was made per CDR3 protein sequence, with no DNA. In this record, the V and J calls reflect TCRdb's handling and not the investigators' own analysis. Per the sample table, the count is fewer than 550,000 distinct CDR3 sequences. The ten largest clones represent 2.4% of the sample.

As regards this clonotype: This clone's antigen is unknown.

From each donor, an approximately 2.6 ml peripheral blood sample was collected into PAXgene tubes and kept at -80 degrees C. Total RNA was isolated from whole blood with the PAXgene blood miRNA kit on an automated QIAcube, without T cell sorting. Deep TCRalpha and TCRbeta repertoire profiling with unique molecular barcoding was performed on peripheral blood of monozygotic twin pairs concordant or discordant for inflammatory bowel disease. For every twin pair, smoking habits were documented, and each individual was categorised as a current, former or never smoker. The germline V gene gives CDR1 as SQVTM and CDR2 as ANQGSEA. Counted from cysteine to phenylalanine, this CDR3 has 14 amino acids. Only the protein sequence is given.

The sample consisted of blood. The sequence came from a human donor with ulcerative colitis or Crohn's disease, or a healthy co-twin of an affected twin (not recorded which). This chain is built from TRBV29-1 and TRBJ1-1; the D call of TRBD1 rests on TCRdb alone, since no DNA is present to check it. The CDR3 corresponds to CSVDVGQGGTEAFF.